What follows are 32 T cell receptor beta chains derived from one specimen sequenced in a study of blood T cell repertoires in COVID-19. The assay was immunoSEQ multiplex PCR, and TCRdb's table has in-frame clones only and misses some. The table lists 250,000 to 300,000 clones, approximately 88% of them singletons. The sequencing sample was made of peripheral blood. Every receptor here comes from a woman in her 70s with COVID-19, enrolled during active disease.

The chain links TRBV6-1 to TRBJ1-2, with 7 nucleotides matching TRBD1. Germline loops: CDR1 MNHNS, CDR2 SASEGT. This CDR3 spans 17 amino acids. V gave up 3 bases and J gave up 3 bases; unmatched junction bases: 13. The CDR3 nucleotides read TGTGCCAGCAGTGATTATGCGGGAAGGGGGCGATACTATGGCTACACCTTC. Translating gives CASSDYAGRGRYYGYTF.

The rearrangement links TRBV4-1 to TRBJ1-2; 12 nucleotides align to TRBD1. The J segment lost 4 bases and the V segment lost 3 bases, leaving 3 bases of the junction unmatched. CDR1 and CDR2 (germline): MGHRA, YSYEKL. The CDR3 is 15 residues long. The CDR3 spells CASSQGTGGIYGYTF. The CDR3 DNA follows: TGCGCCAGCAGCCAGGGGACAGGGGGCATCTATGGCTACACCTTC.

This rearrangement joins TRBV23-1 to TRBJ1-2; TRBD1 matches 7 bases. TRBV23-1 is recorded as an ORF, its role being uncertain. The V segment lost 7 bases and the J segment 4 bases; nucleotides outside the gene matches: 15. CDR3 size: 16 residues. CDR3 in amino acids: CASIPPPGTALYGYTF. In DNA form, the CDR3 reads TGCGCCAGCATCCCGCCCCCCGGGACAGCGCTCTATGGCTACACCTTC.

The chain recombines TRBV2 with TRBJ1-4, with 8 bases matching TRBD1. J lost 4 bases, V lost 7 bases, and 5 bases had no gene match. Germline V gene lookup returns CDR1 SNHLY and CDR2 FYNNEI. CDR3 length: 14 residues. The CDR3 region is CASKGDRGNEKLFF. CDR3 nucleotides: TGTGCCAGCAAAGGAGACAGGGGTAATGAAAAACTGTTTTTT.

The rearrangement links TRBV7-8 to TRBJ1-2; D possibly corresponds to TRBD1 (6 bases). V was clipped by 1 base and J by 4 bases, with 10 bases between them. This CDR3 spans 14 amino acids. Germline lookup yields CDR1 SGHVS and CDR2 FQNEAQ. The CDR3 nucleotides are TGTGCCAGCAGCTTAGAGTCCAGGGGCTATGGCTACACCTTC. This gives the protein CASSLESRGYGYTF.

This chain connects TRBV18 to TRBJ2-5, with TRBD1 matching over 10 bases. The CDR3 is 15 residues long. Germline V CDR1 and CDR2: KGHSH, LQKENI. J gave up 4 bases and V 6 bases, and 8 bases lay outside the gene matches. In nucleotides, the CDR3 is TGTGCCAGCTCCCGCGGACAGGGGGGAAGAGAGACCCAGTACTTC. Protein sequence: CASSRGQGGRETQYF.

The gene calls are TRBV30 and TRBJ1-6, with D hard to call. V lost 3 bases to trimming and J lost 1 base, with 4 bases between them. The CDR3 is 13 residues long. Per the germline V gene, CDR1 is GTSNPN and CDR2 is SVGIG (reference sequence). This CDR3 is CAWRLSYNSPLHF. The CDR3 DNA reads TGTGCCTGGAGACTGTCCTATAATTCACCCCTCCACTTT.

V usage is TRBV7-2 and J usage is TRBJ1-1; 8 positions match TRBD1. V dropped 6 bases and J dropped 1; count of bases not matched to a gene: 4. CDR1 is SGHTA and CDR2 is FQGNSA in the germline V gene. This CDR3 is 14 amino acids long. Here the CDR3 reads CASSATGANTEAFF. The CDR3 DNA reads TGTGCCAGCAGTGCGACAGGGGCGAACACTGAAGCTTTCTTT.

Only a few counts were recorded for this clone. This chain links TRBV9 with TRBJ1-3; D perhaps matches TRBD1 (6 bases). The CDR3 totals 15 residues. V dropped 0 bases and J dropped 3 bases, with 10 bases sitting between them. The V gene's germline CDR1 is SGDLS and CDR2 YYNGEE. The CDR3 loop reads CASSVATGFGNTIYF. CDR3 nucleotides: TGTGCCAGCAGCGTAGCGACAGGTTTTGGAAACACCATATATTTT.

This chain uses TRBV28 with TRBJ1-2; TRBD1 matches at 7 bases. This CDR3 spans 13 amino acids. CDR1 and CDR2 (germline): MDHEN, SYDVKM. V gave up 3 bases and J gave up 4 bases; unmatched junction bases: 2. CDR3 sequence reads: CASSLDRTYGYTF. The CDR3 DNA reads as TGTGCCAGCAGTTTGGACAGGACCTATGGCTACACCTTC.

The rearrangement uses TRBV12-5 and TRBJ1-4; D not certain. The CDR3 consists of 14 residues. With 2 bases removed from V and 3 bases from J, the gap between germline ends came to 7 bases. The V gene's germline CDR1 is LGHNT and CDR2 FRNRAP. CDR3 residues: CASGLPGSNEKLFF. In nucleotides, the CDR3 is TGTGCTAGTGGTTTGCCCGGGTCTAATGAAAAACTGTTTTTT.

This rearrangement joins TRBV6-5 to TRBJ2-7; D gene ambiguous. The CDR3 runs to 15 residues. CDR1 and CDR2 from the germline V gene are MNHEY and SVGAGI. The V and J ends lost 0 bases and 1 base respectively, with 10 bases between them. The CDR3 spells CASSYSVADSYEQYF. The CDR3 DNA sequence: TGTGCCAGCAGTTACTCAGTCGCAGATTCCTACGAGCAGTACTTC.

V gene TRBV6-5 combines with J gene TRBJ2-7; possible D gene TRBD2, 5 bases. Trimming left V 6 bases short and J 0 bases short, with 9 bases between. The CDR3 runs to 13 residues. Germline CDR1 MNHEY, CDR2 SVGAGI. CDR3 nucleotides: TGTGCCAGCAGACCAGGACTCTCCTACGAGCAGTACTTC. Its translation: CASRPGLSYEQYF.

This clone was seen once. This sequence joins TRBV11-2 and TRBJ2-7, with a tentative D call TRBD1 (5 bases). Germline V gene sequence: CDR1 SGHAT, CDR2 FQNNGV. This CDR3 region has 12 residues. V gave up 5 bases and J gave up 4 bases, with 9 bases separating them. CDR3 sequence reads: CASSVQGYEQYF. The CDR3 DNA reads TGTGCCAGCAGCGTCCAGGGTTACGAGCAGTACTTC.

V gene TRBV5-1 combines with J gene TRBJ2-7; TRBD1 aligns across 9 bases. J lost 1 base, V lost 4 bases, and 12 bases had no gene match. The CDR3 sequence is 17 residues long. Germline values: CDR1 SGHRS, CDR2 YFSETQ. The DNA for the CDR3 is TGCGCCAGCAGCATACAACCCACAGGGGGCCCGTCCTACGAGCAGTACTTC. It is translated as CASSIQPTGGPSYEQYF.

This clone was picked up a small number of times. This sequence joins TRBV11-2 and TRBJ2-5; no definite D call. The V gene lost 5 bases and the J gene lost 2 bases, with 9 bases spanning the gap. Germline V gene data show CDR1 as SGHAT and CDR2 as FQNNGV. The CDR3 spans 13 residues. CDR3 amino acids: CASSADIQETQYF. The CDR3 bases are TGTGCCAGCAGCGCTGACATTCAAGAGACCCAGTACTTC.

This clone was found once. The rearrangement links TRBV19 to TRBJ2-2, with 9 positions matching TRBD1. This CDR3 spans 15 amino acids. Germline V gene lookup returns CDR1 LNHDA and CDR2 SQIVND (reference sequence). The V and J ends lost 6 bases and 4 bases, in that order; junction bases with no gene match: 6. The CDR3 bases are TGTGCCAGTAGCTTACAGGGGGCGCGCACCGGGGAGCTGTTTTTT. It yields the protein CASSLQGARTGELFF. Full variable domain (rest looked up from reference TRBV19 and TRBJ2-2): DGGITQSPKYLFRKEGQNVTLSCEQNLNHDAMYWYRQDPGQGLRLIYYSQIVNDFQKGDIAEGYSVSREKKESFPLTVTSAQKNPTAFYLCASSLQGARTGELFFGEGSRLTVL.

This sequence joins TRBV25-1 and TRBJ1-3; 8 bases are shared with TRBD1. J gave up 3 bases and V 6 bases, and 7 bases lay outside the gene matches. The length of the CDR3 is 15 residues. The V gene's germline CDR1 is MGHDK and CDR2 SYGVNS. CDR3 nucleotides: TGTGCCAGCAGCTTGCAGGGGGCCAGTGGAAACACCATATATTTT. As protein: CASSLQGASGNTIYF.

The rearrangement uses TRBV5-8 and TRBJ2-7, with TRBD1 matching over 8 bases. Germline values: CDR1 SGHTS, CDR2 YDEGEE. V trimming: 3 bases; J trimming: 4 bases; junction bases outside the gene matches: 9. This CDR3 has 15 residues. The CDR3 loop reads CASSYVRDRLYEQYF. The DNA for the CDR3 is TGTGCCAGCAGCTACGTCCGGGACAGGCTGTACGAGCAGTACTTC.

This clone occurred a few times. The chain is built from TRBV28 and TRBJ2-7, with 8 bases fitting TRBD2. Per germline, CDR1 MDHEN and CDR2 SYDVKM. Losses at the gene ends were 3 bases for V and 9 bases for J; bases not matched to a gene: 7. The CDR3 spans 13 residues. CDR3 sequence (DNA): TGTGCCAGCAGTTTTTTCGGGAGGGCCCTGCAGTACTTC. It codes for CASSFFGRALQYF.

The gene calls are TRBV9 and TRBJ1-1; D gene ambiguous. Between the trimmed V and J ends, which lost 4 bases and 0 bases, there was a span of 10 bases. The CDR3 sequence is 14 residues long. CDR1 SGDLS and CDR2 YYNGEE come from the germline V gene. The CDR3 DNA is TGTGCCAGCAGCCCTATGATAGTGAACACTGAAGCTTTCTTT. It translates to CASSPMIVNTEAFF.

This clone was detected a few times. This chain uses TRBV9 with TRBJ2-1; perhaps TRBD2 as D (6 bases). The V and J ends lost 0 bases and 9 bases respectively, with 16 bases between them. The germline V gene has CDR1 SGDLS and CDR2 YYNGEE. The CDR3 runs to 15 residues. The DNA of the CDR3 is TGTGCCAGCAGCGTAGGGACTATCAAGGGAGGTGAGCAGTTCTTC. As protein: CASSVGTIKGGEQFF. The entire variable domain, with the rest obtained from reference TRBV9 and TRBJ2-1, is as follows: DSGVTQTPKHLITATGQRVTLRCSPRSGDLSVYWYQQSLDQGLQFLIQYYNGEERAKGNILERFSAQQFPDLHSELNLSSLELGDSALYFCASSVGTIKGGEQFFGPGTRLTVL.

This chain links TRBV28 with TRBJ2-7; 7 bases line up with TRBD1. CDR3 length: 12 residues. The V gene end was trimmed by 7 bases and the J gene end by 4 bases; junction bases not matched to a gene: 4. Looked up from germline, CDR1 is MDHEN and CDR2 is SYDVKM. For the CDR3, the DNA is TGTGCCAGCAATATACAGGGGTACGAGCAGTACTTC. The encoded protein is CASNIQGYEQYF.

The chain recombines TRBV9 with TRBJ2-2; D perhaps matches TRBD2 (6 bases). The CDR3 is made up of 16 amino acids. Looked up from germline, CDR1 is SGDLS and CDR2 is YYNGEE. V was clipped by 0 bases and J by 0 bases, with 9 bases between them. The CDR3 DNA is TGTGCCAGCAGCGTAGGCGGCGGGACGAACACCGGGGAGCTGTTTTTT. This codes for CASSVGGGTNTGELFF.

The J gene is TRBJ1-2, the V gene TRBV7-2, with 7 bases that match TRBD1. CDR1 and CDR2 (germline): SGHTA, FQGNSA. The CDR3 extends over 15 amino acids. Losses at the gene ends were 2 bases for V and 6 bases for J; bases not matched to a gene: 9. The CDR3, as DNA: TGTGCCAGCAGCTTAAATGCAGGGGGACAAGATGGCTACACCTTC. As protein: CASSLNAGGQDGYTF.

CDR3 sequence reads: CASSSGRGGELFF. In DNA form, the CDR3 reads TGTGCCAGCAGCAGCGGGAGGGGCGGGGAGCTGTTTTTT. V usage is TRBV12-3 or TRBV12-4 and J usage is TRBJ2-2, with 10 bases identical to TRBD2. The CDR3 extends over 13 amino acids. J gave up 7 bases and V 6 bases, and 2 bases lay outside the gene matches.

The V gene is TRBV5-6, the J gene TRBJ2-7; D remains unclear. The V gene lost 4 bases and the J gene lost 7 bases, with 15 bases spanning the gap. CDR3 length equals 13 residues. Germline CDR1 SGHDT, CDR2 YYEEEE. The CDR3 nucleotides read TGTGCCAGCAGCGTAAACCCCGTTAGTGAGCAGTACTTC. Translating gives CASSVNPVSEQYF.

V gene TRBV6-5 combines with J gene TRBJ1-6; 7 positions match TRBD1. The germline gives CDR1 MNHEY, CDR2 SVGAGI. V was pared by 4 bases and J by 3 bases, with 3 bases of the junction left unmatched. The CDR3 runs 15 residues. The CDR3 protein is CASSWDRNYNSPLHF. The CDR3 nucleotides read TGTGCCAGCAGTTGGGACAGAAACTATAATTCACCCCTCCACTTT.

The V gene is TRBV30, the J gene TRBJ2-1; 11 nucleotides agree with TRBD2. The germline CDR1 and CDR2 sequences are GTSNPN and SVGIG (reference sequence). CDR3 length equals 15 residues. V shed 2 bases, J shed 9 bases, and the junction held 9 bases outside the gene matches. The CDR3 DNA reads as TGTGCCTGGAGTCCTAGCGGGGGGTTGCATGCTGAGCAGTTCTTC. It translates to CAWSPSGGLHAEQFF.

The gene calls are TRBV19 and TRBJ2-2, with a possible D match to TRBD1 (6 bases). V was pared by 3 bases and J by 3 bases, with 14 bases between. In germline, CDR1 is LNHDA, CDR2 SQIVND (reference sequence). The CDR3 spans 16 residues. The CDR3 coding sequence is TGTGCCAGTAGTATTTCCCAGGGGTACTACACCGGGGAGCTGTTTTTT. Encoded protein: CASSISQGYYTGELFF.

The rearrangement links TRBV5-1 to TRBJ1-2, with D unclear. The CDR3 is 14 residues long. Trimming took off 4 bases at V and 5 bases at J, with 15 bases between the two ends. Germline V CDR1 and CDR2: SGHRS, YFSETQ. The CDR3 loop is CASSPDLASYGYTF. CDR3 DNA sequence: TGCGCCAGCAGCCCCGACTTGGCCTCGTATGGCTACACCTTC.

This sequence joins TRBV10-1 and TRBJ2-2; TRBD1 matches 7 bases. The CDR3 loop spans 16 amino acids. The V segment lost 6 bases and the J segment 2 bases; nucleotides outside the gene matches: 9. The germline CDR1 and CDR2 sequences are WNHNN and SYGVQD (reference sequence). In nucleotides, the CDR3 is TGCGCCAGCAGGGCTAGACAGGGTTTAAACACCGGGGAGCTGTTTTTT. Its protein product is CASRARQGLNTGELFF.